This TCR beta chain originates from a study of Graves' ophthalmopathy and Graves' hyperthyroidism. Study details: Before any treatment was given, at initial diagnosis, peripheral blood was collected.

This clonotype was observed at least ten times. What it binds is unknown. For donors with ophthalmopathy, the disease showed moderate-to-severe activity, reached CAS ≥3 and NOSPECS ≥4, and had lasted under 3 months. V lost 4 bases and J lost 4; bases outside the gene matches: 5. The CDR3 length is 14 residues. Germline assignment: CDR1 SGHRS and CDR2 YFSETQ. Study observations and caveats: Blood samples also showed most expanded thyroid clonotypes exceeding 0.001 frequency.

Investigators amplified TCR beta CDR3 regions from RNA transcripts. An opening RT-PCR round employed HTBI primers and preceded a second-round multiplex PCR. TCRdb independently ran MiXCR on the multiplex PCR reads; one entry per CDR3 protein. This sample has fewer than 350,000 distinct CDR3 sequences, with under 20% found just once. This sequence joins TRBV5-1 and TRBJ2-7; 10 bases line up with TRBD2. This receptor was identified in an adult man with Graves' ophthalmopathy. The sample taken for sequencing was peripheral blood. The CDR3 DNA is TGCGCCAGCAGCCAAATGACTAGCGGGTACGAGCAGTACTTC. It is translated as CASSQMTSGYEQYF.